A single sample gave rise to the 4 T cell receptor beta chains below, sequenced in a study of T cells after yellow fever vaccination. MiXCR was run by TCRdb on the 5' RACE reads, yielding one entry per CDR3 protein. The repertoire consists of about 69,000 distinct CDR3 sequences, with 5% to 6.5% occurring once and the leading ten covering over 2%. The sequenced sample was CD4+ T cells sorted from PBMCs, obtained around 15 days after the first yellow fever vaccination. The receptors here all came from a man between 18 and 35 years old who received the YFV17D yellow fever vaccine.

In this sample, this clonotype turned up a few times. CDR3 DNA: TGTGCCAGCAGCAGCCCGACGGGACTAGCGGGGGGGAGTCGGGAGACCCAGTACTTC. Amino acids: CASSSPTGLAGGSRETQYF. The rearrangement uses TRBV12-3 or TRBV12-4 and TRBJ2-5; TRBD2 matches 16 bases. CDR3 length: 19 residues. The J segment lost 5 bases and the V segment lost 6 bases, leaving 15 bases of the junction unmatched.

This clonotype has only a few counts. The rearrangement uses TRBV20-1 and TRBJ1-1, with a tentative D call TRBD1 (5 bases). The CDR3 sequence is 14 residues long. The V gene's germline CDR1 is DFQATT and CDR2 SNEGSKA (reference sequence). V lost 6 bases, J lost 1 base, and 15 bases lay in between. In DNA, the CDR3 is TGCAGTGCGTTGGGGGGAGGAAGGAACACTGAAGCTTTCTTT. Translation: CSALGGGRNTEAFF.

At least ten counts were recorded for this clonotype. The rearrangement joins TRBV29-1 to TRBJ2-3; possibly TRBD2 for D (5 bases). The germline V gene has CDR1 SQVTM and CDR2 ANQGSEA. Trimming shortened V by 5 bases and J by 0 bases, and 15 bases separated the two germline ends. The CDR3 runs 15 residues. CDR3 residues: CSVPSGTPSTDTQYF. In nucleotides, the CDR3 is TGCAGCGTTCCGAGCGGCACTCCTAGCACAGATACGCAGTATTTT.

The table lists this clonotype with many counts. The V gene is TRBV5-1, the J gene TRBJ2-5; D is possibly TRBD2 (6 bases). The CDR3 has 14 amino acids. With 0 bases removed from V and 1 base from J, the gap between germline ends came to 7 bases. Germline V gene lookup returns CDR1 SGHRS and CDR2 YFSETQ. This CDR3 reads CASSLGGVQETQYF. DNA of the CDR3: TGCGCCAGCAGCTTGGGGGGGGTCCAAGAGACCCAGTACTTC.